This T cell receptor beta chain originates from a study of blood T cells in healthy people across ages. Overall study: In model experiments, template switching was able to capture about one barcoded beta molecule for every two T cells that were present.

The donors, aged about 6 to 90, were healthy Caucasians from Russia. Comment on this clonotype: What it binds is unknown.

General study points: Changes in expanded clonotypes were possibly confounded, as the CMV status of donors was unknown.

Primed by a sample-barcoded 5' primer and a J-beta primer mix, a second PCR proceeded for roughly 6 to 12 cycles. Researchers report that a template-switch adaptor with 12 random nucleotides tagged each cDNA molecule. Using its own MiXCR run on the 5' RACE reads, TCRdb lists one record per CDR3 protein. The sample includes fewer than 2,000,000 distinct CDR3 sequences, more than 35% seen only once; the top ten take about 21%. The length of the CDR3 is 13 residues. Germline lookup yields CDR1 MNHEY and CDR2 SVGEGT. J lost 6 bases, V lost 8 bases, and 5 bases had no gene match. The receptor was isolated from a human donor in good health. This chain connects TRBV6-2 or TRBV6-3 to TRBJ2-2; 8 nucleotides align to TRBD1. The sequencing input was blood. The CDR3 nucleotides read TGTGCCAGCCGGCTCAGGGGGCCCGGGGAGCTGTTTTTT. Protein: CASRLRGPGELFF.